This TCR beta chain originates from a study of blood T cell repertoires in COVID-19. Study information: The samples span acute and convalescent COVID-19 from the United States, Italy and Spain. Sample material is recorded as cDNA or gDNA derived from T cells, B-cell-depleted T cells, or PBMCs.

Per the authors' pipeline: Estimation of nucleated cell counts was performed using reference gene primer amplification. Generated by immunoSEQ multiplex PCR, the TCRdb table keeps only in-frame clones and is missing some. V and J calls plus clone size are reproduced from that table; the DNA served to infer D and trimming. The top ten hold less than 2% of the sample, which has 430,000 or so clones, approximately 90% seen once. Sequencing input: PBMCs or T cells enriched from blood (not recorded which). This receptor was taken from a woman aged 40 to 55 who had recovered from COVID-19.

The chain's CDR3 is CASSLPLGGGYTEAFF. The CDR3 DNA reads as TGTGCCAGCAGCTTACCCCTCGGGGGAGGTTACACTGAAGCTTTCTTT. The chain recombines TRBV7-8 with TRBJ1-1; D is possibly TRBD1 (5 bases). The CDR3 spans 16 residues. The germline CDR1 and CDR2 sequences are SGHVS and FQNEAQ. V shed 2 bases and J shed 3 bases, with 16 bases lying between them.